Detailed here is one T cell receptor beta chain. This sample is drawn from a study of blood T cell repertoires in COVID-19. Study information: Material from acute and convalescent COVID-19 was sourced from the United States, Italy and Spain. The analysed material was cDNA or gDNA that came from T cells, B-cell-depleted T cells, or PBMCs.

Germline V CDR1 and CDR2: SNHLY, FYNNEI. CDR3 length equals 13 residues. V shed 5 bases and J 8 bases; nucleotides not matched to a gene: 6. Original methodology: Cell counts per sample came from amplifying reference gene primers. Generated by immunoSEQ multiplex PCR, the TCRdb table keeps only in-frame clones and is missing some. V and J calls and clone size are copied from that table; D and trimming were computed from the DNA. The top ten hold more than 3% of the sample, which has a few hundred thousand clones, around 85% seen once. The chain recombines TRBV2 with TRBJ1-1, with TRBD1 identical over 9 bases. The sequencing input was peripheral blood. The sequence was obtained from a woman aged 18-35 years with acute or convalescent COVID-19. CDR3 sequence reads: CASSPTTGGEAFF. The CDR3 nucleotides read TGTGCCAGCAGTCCTACGACAGGGGGAGAAGCTTTCTTT.